Only a few counts were recorded for the clone carrying this T cell receptor (beta chain). Its antigen remains unknown. This specimen belongs to a study of Graves' ophthalmopathy and Graves' hyperthyroidism. Study results and caveats: The model forecast ophthalmopathy progression, reaching roughly 71% sensitivity and approximately 72% specificity.

RNA transcripts yielded amplified TCR beta CDR3 regions. A first-round RT-PCR used HTBI primers, followed by a second-round multiplex PCR. TCRdb re-called the multiplex PCR reads with MiXCR, one entry per CDR3 protein. This sample has approximately 1.2 million distinct CDR3 sequences; roughly 35% occur once, and the top ten carry 11%. V was clipped by 11 bases and J by 6 bases, with 23 bases between them. Germline loops: CDR1 MNHEY, CDR2 SVGEGT. The CDR3 covers 14 residues. This rearrangement joins TRBV6-2 or TRBV6-3 to TRBJ2-7, with D possibly being TRBD2 (6 bases). Material for sequencing was peripheral blood or thyroid tissue (not recorded which). This clonotype originated in an adult man with Graves' hyperthyroidism. This CDR3 is CAGRGFSLLSEQYF. CDR3 bases: TGTGCCGGACGGGGGTTTAGCCTTCTCAGCGAGCAGTACTTC.